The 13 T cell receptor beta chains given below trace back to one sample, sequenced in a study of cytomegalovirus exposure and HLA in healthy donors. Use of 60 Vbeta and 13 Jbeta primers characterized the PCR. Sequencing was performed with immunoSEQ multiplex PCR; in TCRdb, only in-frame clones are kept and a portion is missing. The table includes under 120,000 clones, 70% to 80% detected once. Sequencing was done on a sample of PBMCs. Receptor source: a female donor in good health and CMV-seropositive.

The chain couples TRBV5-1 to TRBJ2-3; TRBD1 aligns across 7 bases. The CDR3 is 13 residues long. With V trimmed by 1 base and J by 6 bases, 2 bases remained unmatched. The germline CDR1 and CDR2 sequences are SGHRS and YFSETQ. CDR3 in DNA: TGCGCCAGCAGCTTGAACAGGGGCGATACGCAGTATTTT. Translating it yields CASSLNRGDTQYF.

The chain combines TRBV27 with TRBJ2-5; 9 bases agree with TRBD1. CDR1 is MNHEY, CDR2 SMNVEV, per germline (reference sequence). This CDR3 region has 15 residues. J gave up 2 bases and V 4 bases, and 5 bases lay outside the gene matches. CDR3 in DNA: TGTGCCAGCAGTTCCCTTGGGACAGGGCAAGAGACCCAGTACTTC. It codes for CASSSLGTGQETQYF.

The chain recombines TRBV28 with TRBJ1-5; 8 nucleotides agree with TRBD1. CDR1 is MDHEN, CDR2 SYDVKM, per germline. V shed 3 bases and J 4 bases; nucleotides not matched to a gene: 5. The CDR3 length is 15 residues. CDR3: CASSFSGGRNQPQHF. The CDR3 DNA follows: TGTGCCAGCAGTTTTTCAGGGGGCCGAAATCAGCCCCAGCATTTT.

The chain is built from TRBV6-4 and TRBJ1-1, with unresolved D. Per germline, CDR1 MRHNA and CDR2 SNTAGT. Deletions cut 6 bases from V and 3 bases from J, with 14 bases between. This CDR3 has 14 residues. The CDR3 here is CASRPTPEDTEAFF. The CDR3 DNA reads TGTGCCAGCAGACCGACGCCGGAGGACACTGAAGCTTTCTTT.

The DNA for the CDR3 is TGCGCCAGCAGCTTGTGGCTAGCGGGGCCGTTAAATGAGCAGTTCTTC. Translating gives CASSLWLAGPLNEQFF. The rearrangement joins TRBV5-1 to TRBJ2-1; 9 nucleotides agree with TRBD2. CDR1 and CDR2 from the germline V gene are SGHRS and YFSETQ. Trimming took 1 base from V and 7 from J; bases not matched to a gene: 9. CDR3 length: 16 residues. Complete variable domain (other parts from reference TRBV5-1 and TRBJ2-1): KAGVTQTPRYLIKTRGQQVTLSCSPISGHRSVSWYQQTPGQGLQFLFEYFSETQRNKGNFPGRFSGRQFSNSRSEMNVSTLELGDSALYLCASSLWLAGPLNEQFFGPGTRLTVL.

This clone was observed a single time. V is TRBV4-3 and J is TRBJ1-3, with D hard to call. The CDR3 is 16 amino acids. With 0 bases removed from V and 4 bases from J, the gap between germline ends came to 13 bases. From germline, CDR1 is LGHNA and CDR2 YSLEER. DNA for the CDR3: TGCGCCAGCAGCCAAGATTTTGGAGGGAACGGAAACACCATATATTTT. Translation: CASSQDFGGNGNTIYF.

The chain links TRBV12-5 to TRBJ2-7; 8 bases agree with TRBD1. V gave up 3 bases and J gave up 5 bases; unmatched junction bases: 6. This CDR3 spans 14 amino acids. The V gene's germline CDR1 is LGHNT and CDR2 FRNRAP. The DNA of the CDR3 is TGTGCTAGTGGTTTAAGACAGGGGCGGAACGAGCAGTACTTC. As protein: CASGLRQGRNEQYF.

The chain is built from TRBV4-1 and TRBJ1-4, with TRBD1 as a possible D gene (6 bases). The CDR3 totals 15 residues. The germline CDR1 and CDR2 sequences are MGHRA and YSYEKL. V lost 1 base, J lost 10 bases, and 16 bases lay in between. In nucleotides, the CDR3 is TGCGCCAGCAGCCAAGTACTGGACAGCTATGGAAAACTGTTTTTT. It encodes CASSQVLDSYGKLFF.

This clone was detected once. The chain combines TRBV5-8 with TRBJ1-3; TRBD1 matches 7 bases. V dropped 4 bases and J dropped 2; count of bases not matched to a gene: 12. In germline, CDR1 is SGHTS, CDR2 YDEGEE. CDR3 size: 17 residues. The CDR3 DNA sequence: TGTGCCAGCAGCCCGGGACAGACCAAGGACGCTGGAAACACCATATATTTT. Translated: CASSPGQTKDAGNTIYF. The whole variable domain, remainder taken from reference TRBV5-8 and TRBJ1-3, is EAGVTQSPTHLIKTRGQQATLRCSPISGHTSVYWYQQALGLGLQFLLWYDEGEERNRGNFPPRFSGRQFPNYSSELNVNALELEDSALYLCASSPGQTKDAGNTIYFGEGSWLTVV.

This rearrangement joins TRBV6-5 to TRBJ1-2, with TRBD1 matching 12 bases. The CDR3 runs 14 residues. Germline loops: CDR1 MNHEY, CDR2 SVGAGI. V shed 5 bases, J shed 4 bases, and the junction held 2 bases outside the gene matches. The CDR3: CASSTGQGAYGYTF. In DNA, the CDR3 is TGTGCCAGCAGTACGGGACAGGGGGCCTATGGCTACACCTTC.

The CDR3 region has the DNA TGTGCCAGCAGCCAAGATCCCGGGGGGGTCTACGAGCAGTACTTC. Translating gives CASSQDPGGVYEQYF. This sequence joins TRBV4-2 and TRBJ2-7; 8 nucleotides align to TRBD2. The CDR3 is 15 residues long. J lost 3 bases, V lost 0 bases, and 4 bases had no gene match. Germline V gives CDR1 LGHNA, CDR2 YNFKEQ.

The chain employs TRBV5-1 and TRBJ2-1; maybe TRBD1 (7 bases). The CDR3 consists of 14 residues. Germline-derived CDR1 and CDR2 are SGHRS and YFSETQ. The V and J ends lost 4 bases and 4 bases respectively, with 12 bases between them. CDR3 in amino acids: CASSAGQTYNEQFF. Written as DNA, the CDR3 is TGCGCCAGCAGCGCGGGACAGACTTACAATGAGCAGTTCTTC.

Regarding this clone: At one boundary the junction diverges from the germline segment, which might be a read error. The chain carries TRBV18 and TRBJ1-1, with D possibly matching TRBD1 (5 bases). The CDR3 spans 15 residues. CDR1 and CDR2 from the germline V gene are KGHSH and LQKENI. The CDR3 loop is CASSPRAGLNTEAFF. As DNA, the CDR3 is TGTGCTAGCTCACCACGGGCAGGGTTGAACACTGAAGCTTTCTTT.